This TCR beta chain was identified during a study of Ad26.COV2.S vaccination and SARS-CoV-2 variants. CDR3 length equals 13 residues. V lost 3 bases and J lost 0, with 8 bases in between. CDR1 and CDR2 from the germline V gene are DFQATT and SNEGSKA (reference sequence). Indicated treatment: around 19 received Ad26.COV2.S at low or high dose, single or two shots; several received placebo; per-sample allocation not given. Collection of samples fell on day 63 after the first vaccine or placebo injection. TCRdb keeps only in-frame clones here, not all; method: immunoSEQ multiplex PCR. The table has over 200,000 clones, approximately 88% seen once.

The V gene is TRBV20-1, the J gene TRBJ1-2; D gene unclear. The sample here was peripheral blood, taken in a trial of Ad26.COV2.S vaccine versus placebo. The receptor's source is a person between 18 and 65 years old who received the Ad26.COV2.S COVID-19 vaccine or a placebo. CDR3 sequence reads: CSASNEANYGYTF. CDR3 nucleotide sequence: TGCAGTGCTAGTAACGAAGCTAACTATGGCTACACCTTC.